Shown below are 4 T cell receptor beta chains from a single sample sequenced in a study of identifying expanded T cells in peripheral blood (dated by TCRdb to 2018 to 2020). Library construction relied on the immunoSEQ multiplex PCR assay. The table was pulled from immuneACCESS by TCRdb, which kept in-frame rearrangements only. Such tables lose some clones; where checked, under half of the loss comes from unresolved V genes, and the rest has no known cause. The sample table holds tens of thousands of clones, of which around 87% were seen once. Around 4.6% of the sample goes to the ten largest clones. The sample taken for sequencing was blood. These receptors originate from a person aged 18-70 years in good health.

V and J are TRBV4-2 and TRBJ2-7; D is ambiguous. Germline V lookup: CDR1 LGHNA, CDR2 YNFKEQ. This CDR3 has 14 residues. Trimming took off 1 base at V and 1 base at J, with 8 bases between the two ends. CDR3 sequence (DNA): TGTGCCAGCAGCCAAGTGGGTTCGTCCTACGAGCAGTACTTC. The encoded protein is CASSQVGSSYEQYF.

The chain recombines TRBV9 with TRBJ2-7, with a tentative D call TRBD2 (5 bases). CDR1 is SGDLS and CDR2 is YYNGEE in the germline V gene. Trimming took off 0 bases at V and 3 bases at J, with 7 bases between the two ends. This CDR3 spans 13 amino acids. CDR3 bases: TGTGCCAGCAGCGTAGGAGGGAACTACGAGCAGTACTTC. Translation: CASSVGGNYEQYF.

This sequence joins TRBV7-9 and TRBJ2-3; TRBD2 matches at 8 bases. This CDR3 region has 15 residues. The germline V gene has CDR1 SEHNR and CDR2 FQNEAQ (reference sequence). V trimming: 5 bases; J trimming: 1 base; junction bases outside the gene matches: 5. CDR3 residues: CASSQLTSGTDTQYF. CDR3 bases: TGTGCCAGCAGCCAATTGACTAGCGGCACAGATACGCAGTATTTT.

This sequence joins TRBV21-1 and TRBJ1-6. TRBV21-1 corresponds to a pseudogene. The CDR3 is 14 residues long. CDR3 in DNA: TGTGCCAGCACCAGGGGGGGGGAGTATTCACCCCTCCACTTT. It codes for CASTRGGEYSPLHF.